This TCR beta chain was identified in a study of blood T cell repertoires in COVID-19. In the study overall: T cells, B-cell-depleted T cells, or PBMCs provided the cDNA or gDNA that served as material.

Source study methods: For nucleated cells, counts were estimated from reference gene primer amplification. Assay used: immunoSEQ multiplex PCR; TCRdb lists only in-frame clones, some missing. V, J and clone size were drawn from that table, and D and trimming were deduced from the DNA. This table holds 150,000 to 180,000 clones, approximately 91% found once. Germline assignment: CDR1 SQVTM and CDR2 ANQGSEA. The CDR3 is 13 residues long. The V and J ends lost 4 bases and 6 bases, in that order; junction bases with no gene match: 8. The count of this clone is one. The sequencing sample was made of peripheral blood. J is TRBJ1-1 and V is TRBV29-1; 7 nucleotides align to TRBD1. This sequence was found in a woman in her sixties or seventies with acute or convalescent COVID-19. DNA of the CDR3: TGCAGCGTTGGTGACAGGGATTATGCTGAAGCTTTCTTT. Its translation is CSVGDRDYAEAFF.